A single sample gave rise to the 10 T cell receptor beta chains below, sequenced in a study of response to subunit inactivated influenza vaccine. TCRdb passed the RT-PCR reads through MiXCR, listing each CDR3 protein once. This sample has 550,000 to 800,000 distinct CDR3 sequences, with over 11% found just once. The material sequenced was PBMCs from blood, taken about 14 days before vaccination. Receptors were obtained from a man between 45 and 60 years old who received an inactivated influenza vaccine.

This sequence joins TRBV11-1 and TRBJ2-3; 7 bases fit TRBD2. The V gene end was trimmed by 0 bases and the J gene end by 0 bases; junction bases not matched to a gene: 6. Germline loops: CDR1 SGHAT, CDR2 FQDESV (reference sequence). This CDR3 is built from 17 residues. The CDR3 spells CASSLALQGGSTDTQYF. CDR3 DNA: TGTGCCAGCAGCTTAGCGCTCCAGGGAGGGAGCACAGATACGCAGTATTTT.

The chain joins TRBV4-3 to TRBJ2-7; 11 nucleotides align to TRBD2. CDR3 length: 16 amino acids. Trimming cost V 0 bases and J 3 bases; bases outside gene matches: 4. Germline-derived CDR1 and CDR2 are LGHNA and YSLEER. The CDR3 region is CASSQDRLAGSYEQYF. Written as DNA, the CDR3 is TGCGCCAGCAGCCAAGATAGACTAGCGGGAAGCTACGAGCAGTACTTC.

The chain recombines TRBV27 with TRBJ2-3, with D unclear. CDR3 length: 14 amino acids. CDR1 is MNHEY, CDR2 SMNVEV, per germline (reference sequence). Trimming shortened V by 4 bases and J by 4 bases, and 12 bases separated the two germline ends. CDR3 loop: CASSYAPLSDTQYF. CDR3 bases: TGTGCCAGCAGTTATGCCCCACTCTCAGATACGCAGTATTTT.

The chain carries TRBV24-1 and TRBJ2-1; D is uncertain. CDR3 length equals 14 residues. The germline CDR1 and CDR2 sequences are KGHDR and SFDVKD. The V gene lost 4 bases and the J gene lost 9 bases, with 15 bases spanning the gap. CDR3 bases: TGTGCCACCAGTGACCCCGGACGGGCCGGTGAGCAGTTCTTC. It translates to CATSDPGRAGEQFF.

The chain employs TRBV7-9 and TRBJ1-1; 8 bases agree with TRBD1. Germline V gene data show CDR1 as SEHNR and CDR2 as FQNEAQ (reference sequence). The CDR3 covers 12 residues. V was clipped by 5 bases and J by 10 bases; unmatched bases: 6. CDR3 DNA sequence: TGTGCCAGCAGCGAAACACAGGGGGGAGCTTTCTTT. Its translation: CASSETQGGAFF.

The rearrangement links TRBV24-1 to TRBJ2-2; 7 nucleotides agree with TRBD1. Losses at the gene ends were 3 bases for V and 6 bases for J; bases not matched to a gene: 9. The CDR3 is made up of 16 amino acids. Germline V gene lookup returns CDR1 KGHDR and CDR2 SFDVKD. The CDR3 nucleotides read TGTGCCACCAGTGATACAAAGCACAGGGGTTCCGGGGAGCTGTTTTTT. Its translation: CATSDTKHRGSGELFF.

This clonotype was detected a few times. The genes are TRBV14 and TRBJ2-1; TRBD2 agrees at 7 bases. Trimming removed 0 bases from V and 3 bases from J; junction bases left unmatched: 8. Germline-derived CDR1 and CDR2 are SGHDN and FVKESK. The length of the CDR3 is 17 residues. The CDR3 nucleotides are TGTGCCAGCAGCCAAGATTTGGGCGGGAGCCTCTACAATGAGCAGTTCTTC. Translation: CASSQDLGGSLYNEQFF.

This clonotype appeared a few times. Here the CDR3 DNA reads TGTGCCAGCAGCCAGACCGGGACAGGGGTTCCCGAGCAGTACTTC. This codes for CASSQTGTGVPEQYF. This chain links TRBV3-1 with TRBJ2-7, with TRBD1 matching over 10 bases. The J segment lost 6 bases and the V segment lost 3 bases, leaving 8 bases of the junction unmatched. This CDR3 comprises 15 residues. CDR1 and CDR2 from the germline V gene are LGHDT and YNNKEL (reference sequence).

This clonotype occurred a few times. The V and J genes are TRBV6-5 and TRBJ2-1; 13 bases map to TRBD2. Trimming took 2 bases from V and 7 from J; bases not matched to a gene: 8. The CDR3 is 17 residues long. Per the germline V gene, CDR1 is MNHEY and CDR2 is SVGAGI. In DNA, the CDR3 is TGTGCCAGCAGTTACACTAGCGGGAGGGCTTCGCGGAATGAGCAGTTCTTC. Translating gives CASSYTSGRASRNEQFF.

The rearrangement links TRBV28 to TRBJ2-1; 10 positions match TRBD2. Per germline, CDR1 MDHEN and CDR2 SYDVKM. The CDR3 covers 15 residues. Germline trimming cut 5 bases from V and 10 bases from J; bases unmatched to any gene: 11. This CDR3 reads CASSPTGTSAWEQFF. In DNA form, the CDR3 reads TGTGCCAGCAGTCCTACCGGGACTAGCGCATGGGAGCAGTTCTTC.